These 6 T cell receptor beta chains were all obtained from the same sample, sequenced in a study of T cells in Graves' hyperthyroidism and ophthalmopathy. Amplification targeted TCR beta CDR3 regions from RNA transcripts. The HTBI set primed first-round TCR CDR3 RT-PCR. Each CDR3 protein is one row after TCRdb ran MiXCR on the multiplex PCR reads. The sample holds a few hundred thousand distinct CDR3 sequences, about 16% seen once. Input material: blood. These receptors all stem from a woman aged 25 to 45 with Graves' hyperthyroidism.

This clonotype has at least ten counts. The V and J genes are TRBV6-1 and TRBJ1-2; a weak D match, TRBD1 (5 bases). Looked up from germline, CDR1 is MNHNS and CDR2 is SASEGT. This CDR3 comprises 12 residues. V was pared by 5 bases and J by 5 bases, with 9 bases between. The DNA for the CDR3 is TGTGCCAGCAGTTCACAGGCATATGGCTACACCTTC. Translating gives CASSSQAYGYTF.

This chain's CDR3 is CSARDRRLAGVTEQFF. CDR3 DNA sequence: TGCAGTGCTAGAGATCGGAGGCTAGCGGGAGTAACTGAGCAGTTCTTC. V usage is TRBV20-1 and J usage is TRBJ2-1; TRBD2 agrees at 10 bases. This CDR3 has 16 amino acids. Losses at the gene ends were 0 bases for V and 9 bases for J; bases not matched to a gene: 11. Germline V CDR1 and CDR2: DFQATT, SNEGSKA (reference sequence).

This clonotype was picked up many times. The rearrangement joins TRBV7-9 to TRBJ2-1, with 14 bases matching TRBD2. Germline CDR1 and CDR2: SEHNR and FQNEAQ (reference sequence). The CDR3 contains 16 residues. The J segment lost 8 bases and the V segment lost 5 bases, leaving 8 bases of the junction unmatched. The CDR3 reads CASSLQGLAGVHEQFF. As DNA, the CDR3 is TGTGCCAGCAGCCTACAGGGACTAGCGGGAGTTCATGAGCAGTTCTTC. The variable domain in full, completed from reference TRBV7-9 and TRBJ2-1, reads DTGVSQNPRHKITKRGQNVTFRCDPISEHNRLYWYRQTLGQGPEFLTYFQNEAQLEKSRLLSDRFSAERPKGSFSTLEIQRTEQGDSAMYLCASSLQGLAGVHEQFFGPGTRLTVL.

This sequence joins TRBV12-3 or TRBV12-4 and TRBJ2-1; no clear D gene. The CDR3 is 15 amino acids. With 0 bases removed from V and 1 base from J, the gap between germline ends came to 7 bases. Here the CDR3 DNA reads TGTGCCAGCAGTTTAGCGGGCAATTCCTACAATGAGCAGTTCTTC. It codes for CASSLAGNSYNEQFF.

With respect to this clonotype: A junction boundary mismatches the germline segment, possibly from a read error. The chain uses TRBV7-2 and TRBJ2-3; D is possibly TRBD1 or TRBD2 (5 bases each). Germline V lookup: CDR1 SGHTA, CDR2 FQGNSA. The CDR3 consists of 17 residues. The CDR3 DNA is TGCGCCAGCAGCCAAGGATCTGCGAGGGGATTAAGGGATACGCAGTATTTT. It is translated as CASSQGSARGLRDTQYF.

This clonotype was detected ten times or more. The rearrangement links TRBV7-9 to TRBJ2-4; D remains ambiguous. Germline CDR1 and CDR2: SEHNR and FQNEAQ (reference sequence). CDR3 length: 13 amino acids. V shed 1 base and J shed 7 bases, with 8 bases lying between them. CDR3 DNA sequence: TGTGCCAGCAGCTTAGATACCAGGAACATTCAGTACTTC. Translated, it gives CASSLDTRNIQYF.